Many counts were recorded for the clone carrying this T cell receptor (beta chain). Its antigen remains unknown. TCRdb itself ran the 5' RACE reads through MiXCR, one entry per CDR3 protein. The table records 30,000 to 45,000 distinct CDR3 sequences, 4.5% to 6% of them present only once. These data come from a study of CD8 T cells in ankylosing spondylitis. Trimming removed 6 bases at V and 6 bases at J, with 12 bases between. The length of the CDR3 is 12 residues. Findings of the study overall: Disease-linked clones, CD8+, were relatively rare in peripheral blood. The study looked at matched synovial fluid samples from ankylosing spondylitis patients. Disease-linked clones were reported to be significantly enriched there. In ankylosing spondylitis blood, a motif of seven to nine highly homologous TCR beta variants appeared characteristic.

The sequence came from a male donor with ankylosing spondylitis or in good health (not recorded which). This chain joins TRBV12-3 or TRBV12-4 and TRBJ2-7; tentative D call: TRBD1 (6 bases). Sequences were obtained from blood, either unsorted or a sorted T cell fraction (not recorded which). The CDR3 bases are TGTGCCAGCAGCACGGGACACGCCGAGCAGTACTTC. Translating gives CASSTGHAEQYF.